The 15 T cell receptor beta chains given below trace back to one sample, sequenced in a study of identifying expanded T cells in peripheral blood. Sequencing was performed with immunoSEQ multiplex PCR; in TCRdb, only in-frame clones are kept and a portion is missing. The repertoire includes approximately 140,000 clones, 70% to 90% of them detected once, and around 8.2% sits in the top ten. Specimen: blood. Receptors were obtained from a person aged 18-70 years in good health.

This sequence joins TRBV7-3 and TRBJ1-2; a weak D match, TRBD1 (5 bases). The ends were cut back, 5 bases at V and 1 base at J, with 17 bases in the middle. Looked up from germline, CDR1 is SGHTA and CDR2 is FQGTGA. CDR3 length: 16 amino acids. This CDR3 reads CASSDATGTLNYGYTF. CDR3 coding DNA: TGTGCCAGCAGCGACGCGACCGGGACGCTTAACTATGGCTACACCTTC.

The chain combines TRBV5-4 with TRBJ1-3, with D unclear. V was cut by 4 bases and J by 4 bases, with 6 bases left in between. The V gene's germline CDR1 is SGHNT and CDR2 YYREEE (reference sequence). CDR3 length equals 12 residues. The CDR3: CASSKDGNTIYF. In nucleotides, the CDR3 is TGTGCCAGCAGCAAGGACGGAAACACCATATATTTT.

The rearrangement joins TRBV11-2 to TRBJ2-5, with D possibly TRBD2 on 6 matching bases. This CDR3 has 15 amino acids. Germline V gives CDR1 SGHAT, CDR2 FQNNGV. Between the trimmed V and J ends, which lost 2 bases and 0 bases, there was a span of 10 bases. CDR3 region: CASSLQGLHQETQYF. CDR3 sequence (DNA): TGTGCCAGCAGCTTACAGGGACTCCACCAAGAGACCCAGTACTTC. The whole variable domain, remainder taken from reference TRBV11-2 and TRBJ2-5, is EAGVAQSPRYKIIEKRQSVAFWCNPISGHATLYWYQQILGQGPKLLIQFQNNGVVDDSQLPKDRFSAERLKGVDSTLKIQPAKLEDSAVYLCASSLQGLHQETQYFGPGTRLLVL.

V gene TRBV7-2 combines with J gene TRBJ2-2, with 7 bases matching TRBD1. V shed 5 bases and J 6 bases; nucleotides not matched to a gene: 6. CDR3 length equals 14 residues. CDR1 SGHTA and CDR2 FQGNSA come from the germline V gene. This chain's CDR3 is CASSPTGSAGELFF. The CDR3 DNA reads TGTGCCAGCAGCCCGACAGGGTCGGCCGGGGAGCTGTTTTTT.

The CDR3 DNA is TGTGCCAGTAGTATGGGGACAGGGGGAAGGAACACTGAAGCTTTCTTT. Amino acids: CASSMGTGGRNTEAFF. The J gene is TRBJ1-1, the V gene TRBV19; 11 bases line up with TRBD1. J was trimmed by 1 base and V by 3 bases; bases with no gene match: 4. Germline V CDR1 and CDR2: LNHDA, SQIVND (reference sequence). The CDR3 is 16 residues long.

V and J are TRBV10-3 and TRBJ1-1, with TRBD1 as a possible D gene (6 bases). Trimming cost V 3 bases and J 0 bases, with 11 bases left between them. The germline V gene has CDR1 ENHRY and CDR2 SYGVKD. CDR3 size: 15 residues. CDR3 sequence: CAISDSGQMNTEAFF. The CDR3 DNA sequence: TGTGCCATCAGTGATTCCGGACAGATGAACACTGAAGCTTTCTTT.

The chain employs TRBV11-3 and TRBJ2-3, with a possible D match to TRBD1 (6 bases). Germline CDR1 SGHNT, CDR2 YENEEA. The ends were cut back, 5 bases at V and 2 bases at J, with 11 bases in the middle. The CDR3 has 14 residues. Here the CDR3 DNA reads TGTGCCAGCAGCACCGGACAGATCACAGATACGCAGTATTTT. It specifies CASSTGQITDTQYF.

The V gene is TRBV5-1, the J gene TRBJ2-1; 7 nucleotides line up with TRBD2. The CDR3 sequence is 15 residues long. V was clipped by 0 bases and J by 5 bases; unmatched bases: 5. Germline assignment: CDR1 SGHRS and CDR2 YFSETQ. DNA for the CDR3: TGCGCCAGCAGCTTGGGGAGGGGAGGGCACAATGAGCAGTTCTTC. As protein: CASSLGRGGHNEQFF.

As regards this clone: The same CDR3 is also encoded by other DNA sequences in this sample. The rearrangement uses TRBV18 and TRBJ1-2; weak D call: TRBD1 (6 bases). V lost 3 bases to trimming and J lost 6 bases, with 11 bases between them. This CDR3 is 13 amino acids long. Germline V CDR1 and CDR2: KGHSH, LQKENI. This chain's CDR3 is CASSPGRGDGYTF. CDR3 coding DNA: TGTGCCAGCTCACCCGGCAGGGGTGATGGCTACACCTTC.

The CDR3 bases are TGTGCCAGCAGCTTTCCGGGACGGACTACCTATGGCTACACCTTC. Translation: CASSFPGRTTYGYTF. V usage is TRBV6-1 and J usage is TRBJ1-2, with D perhaps TRBD1 (5 bases). V lost 6 bases and J 4 bases, leaving 18 bases between the germline ends. Germline V CDR1 and CDR2: MNHNS, SASEGT. The CDR3 totals 15 residues.

The genes are TRBV29-1 and TRBJ2-1, with 8 positions matching TRBD2. CDR1 and CDR2 (germline): SQVTM, ANQGSEA. J was trimmed by 0 bases and V by 2 bases; bases with no gene match: 9. This CDR3 is built from 17 residues. Here the CDR3 DNA reads TGCAGCGTTGAATACCCTCGCGGGGGGAGCTCCTACAATGAGCAGTTCTTC. As protein: CSVEYPRGGSSYNEQFF.

The chain is built from TRBV7-9 and TRBJ2-7; D may be TRBD1 or TRBD2 (5 bases each). CDR3 size: 15 residues. V was pared by 5 bases and J by 2 bases, with 16 bases between. CDR1 SEHNR and CDR2 FQNEAQ come from the germline V gene (reference sequence). CDR3 sequence (DNA): TGTGCCAGCAGCCCTGTGGTAGGGACCACCTACGAGCAGTACTTC. Translated, it gives CASSPVVGTTYEQYF. The full variable domain, its missing parts supplied by reference TRBV7-9 and TRBJ2-7, is DTGVSQNPRHKITKRGQNVTFRCDPISEHNRLYWYRQTLGQGPEFLTYFQNEAQLEKSRLLSDRFSAERPKGSFSTLEIQRTEQGDSAMYLCASSPVVGTTYEQYFGPGTRLTVT.

The rearrangement uses TRBV6-5 and TRBJ1-1; D is undetermined. The CDR3 length is 14 residues. The germline gives CDR1 MNHEY, CDR2 SVGAGI. The V end was cut by 0 bases, the J end by 10 bases, with 15 bases between. Written as DNA, the CDR3 is TGTGCCAGCAGTTACTCGAGAACCACTTATACAGCTTTCTTT. Amino acids: CASSYSRTTYTAFF.

The gene calls are TRBV2 and TRBJ2-1; D possibly corresponds to TRBD1 (6 bases). The CDR3 loop spans 12 amino acids. CDR1 SNHLY and CDR2 FYNNEI come from the germline V gene. V was pared by 5 bases and J by 9 bases, with 11 bases between. The CDR3 DNA sequence: TGTGCCAGCAGTATTTGGGGGCCTGAGCAGTTCTTC. Translating gives CASSIWGPEQFF.

The genes are TRBV27 and TRBJ2-5; no firm D call. With 8 bases removed from V and 3 bases from J, the gap between germline ends came to 13 bases. CDR1 is MNHEY and CDR2 is SMNVEV in the germline V gene (reference sequence). The CDR3 covers 13 residues. CDR3 sequence: CASSRTPEETQYF. The CDR3 bases are TGTGCCAGCTCCCGCACGCCAGAAGAGACCCAGTACTTC.